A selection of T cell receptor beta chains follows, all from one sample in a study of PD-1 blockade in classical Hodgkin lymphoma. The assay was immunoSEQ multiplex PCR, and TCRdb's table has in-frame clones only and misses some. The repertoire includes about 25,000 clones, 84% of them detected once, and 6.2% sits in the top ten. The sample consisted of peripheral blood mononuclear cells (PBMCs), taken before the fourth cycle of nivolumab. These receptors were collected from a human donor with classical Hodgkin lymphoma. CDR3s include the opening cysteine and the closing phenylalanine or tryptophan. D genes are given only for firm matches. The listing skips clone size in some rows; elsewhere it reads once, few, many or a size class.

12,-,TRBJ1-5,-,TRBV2,TGTGCCAGCAGTGAAGTTGATCAGCCCCAGCATTTT,CASSEVDQPQHF
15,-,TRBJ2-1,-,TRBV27,TGTGCCAGCAGTCTCGGGGTAACCTCCTACAATGAGCAGTTCTTC,CASSLGVTSYNEQFF
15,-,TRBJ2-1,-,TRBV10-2,TGCGCCAGCATTCGAACGGGGGGCTTGTACAATGAGCAGTTCTTC,CASIRTGGLYNEQFF
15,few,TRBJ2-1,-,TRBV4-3,TGCGCCAGCAGGGTAGAGGGGGGAGGGTACAATGAGCAGTTCTTC,CASRVEGGGYNEQFF
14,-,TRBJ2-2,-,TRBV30,TGTGCCTGGAGTGTCGCCCGGAACACCGGGGAGCTGTTTTTT,CAWSVARNTGELFF
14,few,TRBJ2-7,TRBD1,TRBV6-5,TGTGCCAGCAGTTACTCAGGACAGGGGTACGAGCAGTACTTC,CASSYSGQGYEQYF
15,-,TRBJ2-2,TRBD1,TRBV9,TGTGCCAGCAGCACTCGACAGGGACCTACCGGGGAGCTGTTTTTT,CASSTRQGPTGELFF
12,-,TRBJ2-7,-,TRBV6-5,TGTGCCAGCAGTTCCCTTGGGGGGGAGCAGTACTTC,CASSSLGGEQYF
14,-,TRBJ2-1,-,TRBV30,TGTGCCTGGAGTGAAGGAAGGGGGAGAAATGAGCAGTTCTTC,CAWSEGRGRNEQFF
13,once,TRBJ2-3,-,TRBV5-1,TGCGCCAGCAGGACCGTTAGCACAGATACGCAGTATTTT,CASRTVSTDTQYF
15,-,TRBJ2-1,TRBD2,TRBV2,TGTGCCAGCAGGAAAGGACTAGCGGAGGGGAATGAGCAGTTCTTC,CASRKGLAEGNEQFF
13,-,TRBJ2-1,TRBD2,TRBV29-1,TGCAGCGTATCAACTAGCGGGGGCAATGAGCAGTTCTTC,CSVSTSGGNEQFF
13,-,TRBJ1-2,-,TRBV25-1,TGTGCCAGCAGACCCAGCAGCCAATATGGCTACACCTTC,CASRPSSQYGYTF
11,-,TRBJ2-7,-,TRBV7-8,TGTGCCAGCAGCTTAGCGGACGAGCAGTACTTC,CASSLADEQYF
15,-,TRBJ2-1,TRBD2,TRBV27,TGTGCCAGCAGATATTCGGGAGGACCCTACAATGAGCAGTTCTTC,CASRYSGGPYNEQFF
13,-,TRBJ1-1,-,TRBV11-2,TGTGCCAGCAGCTTAGGGGACAAAACTGAAGCTTTCTTT,CASSLGDKTEAFF
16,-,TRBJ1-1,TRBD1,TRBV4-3,TGCGCCAGCAGCCTTAGACCCGACAGGGCTACCTTTGAAGCTTTCTTT,CASSLRPDRATFEAFF
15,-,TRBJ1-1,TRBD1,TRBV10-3,TGTGCCATCAGTGAGTCCTGGCAGGGGGCCTTTGAAGCTTTCTTT,CAISESWQGAFEAFF
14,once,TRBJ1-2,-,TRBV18,TGTGCCAGCTCACCAGGGACCGGACTCTATGGCTACACCTTC,CASSPGTGLYGYTF
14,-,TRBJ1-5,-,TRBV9,TGTGCCAGCAGCGGCCGGGGCACAGATCAGCCCCAGCATTTT,CASSGRGTDQPQHF
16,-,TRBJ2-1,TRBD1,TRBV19,TGTGCCAGTAGTCCAACCGGGACAGTGCCCTACAATGAGCAGTTCTTC,CASSPTGTVPYNEQFF
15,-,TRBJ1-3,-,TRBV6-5,TGTGCCAGCAGTTACTCGAGCAGCTCTGGAAACACCATATATTTT,CASSYSSSSGNTIYF
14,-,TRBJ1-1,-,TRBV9,TGTGCCAGCAGCGTAGAAGGTACAGGCACTGAAGCTTTCTTT,CASSVEGTGTEAFF
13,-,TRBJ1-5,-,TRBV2,TGTGCCAGCAAGGCAGAGTCCAATCAGCCCCAGCATTTT,CASKAESNQPQHF
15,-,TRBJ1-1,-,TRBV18,TGTGCCAGCTCACGGAATACAGGGAAGGGGACTGAAGCTTTCTTT,CASSRNTGKGTEAFF
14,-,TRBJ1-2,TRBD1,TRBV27,TGTGCCAGCAGTCCTCGGGACAGTTACTATGGCTACACCTTC,CASSPRDSYYGYTF
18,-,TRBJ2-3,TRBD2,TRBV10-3,TGTGCCATCAGTGACCGGGTCCTACTAGCGGGGGCCACAGATACGCAGTATTTT,CAISDRVLLAGATDTQYF
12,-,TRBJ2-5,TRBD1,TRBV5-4,TGTGCCAGCAGCTCCTCCAGGGGGCCCCAGTACTTC,CASSSSRGPQYF
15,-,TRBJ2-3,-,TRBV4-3,TGCGCCAGCAGCCCTCTATGGTCGAAGACAGATACGCAGTATTTT,CASSPLWSKTDTQYF
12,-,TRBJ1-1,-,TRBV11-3,TGTGCCAGCGGACGTACGAACACTGAAGCTTTCTTT,CASGRTNTEAFF
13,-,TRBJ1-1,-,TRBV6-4,TGTGCCAGCAGTGCCTTTAGGGACACTGAAGCTTTCTTT,CASSAFRDTEAFF
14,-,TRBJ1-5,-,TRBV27,TGTGCCAGCAGTATCGGAAGGGGAAGTCAGCCCCAGCATTTT,CASSIGRGSQPQHF
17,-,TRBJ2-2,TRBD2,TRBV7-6,TGTGCCAGCAGCTTAGTAGCGGGAGGGCCAGAAACCGGGGAGCTGTTTTTT,CASSLVAGGPETGELFF
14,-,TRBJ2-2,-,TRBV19,TGTGCCAGTAGTATTGGGGGGCAGGGCGGGGAGCTGTTTTTT,CASSIGGQGGELFF
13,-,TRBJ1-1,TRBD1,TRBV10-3,TGTGCCATCAGTGAGTCGACAGGGCAAGAAGCTTTCTTT,CAISESTGQEAFF
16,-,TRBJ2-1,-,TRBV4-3,TGCGCCAGCAGCCAAGAGTCCAGCCTTGTGGGGAATGAGCAGTTCTTC,CASSQESSLVGNEQFF
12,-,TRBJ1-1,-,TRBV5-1,TGCGCCAGCTCAACAGGGAACACTGAAGCTTTCTTT,CASSTGNTEAFF
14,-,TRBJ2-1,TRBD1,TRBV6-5,TGTGCCAGCAGCCGGGACAGGTCCTACAATGAGCAGTTCTTC,CASSRDRSYNEQFF
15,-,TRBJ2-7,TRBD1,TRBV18,TGTGCCAGCTCGCCCGGGACAGGGCCTTTCTACGAGCAGTACTTC,CASSPGTGPFYEQYF
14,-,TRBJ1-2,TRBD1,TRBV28,TGTGCCAGCAGTTTCACAGGGGGTGACTATGGCTACACCTTC,CASSFTGGDYGYTF
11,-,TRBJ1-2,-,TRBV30,TGTGCCTGGAGCCCATTAAGGGCAAGTGTCTTC,CAWSPLRASVF
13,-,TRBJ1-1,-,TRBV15,TGTGCCACCAGCACCACAGGGTTCACTGAAGCTTTCTTT,CATSTTGFTEAFF
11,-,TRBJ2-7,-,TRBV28,TGTGCCAGCAGTTTTGCGTACGAGCAGTACTTC,CASSFAYEQYF
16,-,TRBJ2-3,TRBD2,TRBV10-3,TGTGCCATCAGTGAGGGAGCGGGAGGTACCACAGATACGCAGTATTTT,CAISEGAGGTTDTQYF
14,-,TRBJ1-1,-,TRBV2,TGTGCCAGCTCGGCAGAGCAGGGGAACACTGAAGCTTTCTTT,CASSAEQGNTEAFF
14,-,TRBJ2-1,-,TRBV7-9,TGTGCCAGCAGCCTAGGGAACTCCTACAATGAGCAGTTCTTC,CASSLGNSYNEQFF
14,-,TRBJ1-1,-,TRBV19,TGTGCCAGTAGTCTAGAGTGGGGGAACACTGAAGCTTTCTTT,CASSLEWGNTEAFF
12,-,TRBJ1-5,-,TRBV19,TGTGCCAGTAGTCCTGAAAACCAGCCCCAGCATTTT,CASSPENQPQHF
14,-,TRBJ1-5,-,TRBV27,TGTGCCAGCAGTCCCGGGACCTCCAATCAGCCCCAGCATTTT,CASSPGTSNQPQHF
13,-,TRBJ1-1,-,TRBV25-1,TGTGCCAGCAGTGAAGGTCAAGGGGCTGAAGCTTTCTTT,CASSEGQGAEAFF
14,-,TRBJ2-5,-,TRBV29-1,TGCAGCGTTGAACCGCCACCTAGACGAGAGACCCAGTACTTC,CSVEPPPRRETQYF
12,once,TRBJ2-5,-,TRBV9,TGTGCCAGCAGCGTAGGCCAAGAGACCCAGTACTTC,CASSVGQETQYF
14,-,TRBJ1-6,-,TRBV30,TGTGCCTGGAGTGGACCGGCGACAAATTCACCCCTCCACTTT,CAWSGPATNSPLHF
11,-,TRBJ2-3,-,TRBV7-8,TGTGCCAGCAGCGAAACTAGCACGCAGTATTTT,CASSETSTQYF
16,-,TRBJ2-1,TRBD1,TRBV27,TGTGCCAGCAGTTTCCTGGGTGGACAGGGGTTCAATGAGCAGTTCTTC,CASSFLGGQGFNEQFF